A single sample gave rise to the 15 T cell receptor beta chains below, sequenced in a study of shared clonotypes between healthy human individuals. Terminally differentiated effector memory CD45RA+ cells were excluded by CCR7 positive selection of CD45RO-negative cells. The repertoire was sequenced with immunoSEQ multiplex PCR; TCRdb's copy has only in-frame clones and lacks some. The sample includes hundreds of thousands of clones, roughly 96% of them seen just once. Source material: naive CD8+ T cells sorted from blood. The receptors derive from a woman aged 25-40 years in good health.

The J gene is TRBJ1-2, the V gene TRBV5-1, with 7 bases matching TRBD1. The germline V gene encodes CDR1 SGHRS and CDR2 YFSETQ. The V and J ends lost 0 bases and 13 bases, in that order; junction bases with no gene match: 9. The CDR3 consists of 13 residues. CDR3 residues: CASSLGLDRACTF. CDR3 sequence (DNA): TGCGCCAGCAGCTTGGGCCTCGACAGGGCGTGCACCTTC.

V gene TRBV27 combines with J gene TRBJ2-6; D not resolved. Trimming left V 5 bases short and J 0 bases short, with 8 bases between. The CDR3 covers 15 residues. From germline, CDR1 is MNHEY and CDR2 SMNVEV (reference sequence). The CDR3 coding sequence is TGTGCCAGCAGTCCCATCTTCTCTGGGGCCAACGTCCTGACTTTC. Its translation is CASSPIFSGANVLTF. The whole variable domain, filled in from reference TRBV27 and TRBJ2-6, reads EAQVTQNPRYLITVTGKKLTVTCSQNMNHEYMSWYRQDPGLGLRQIYYSMNVEVTDKGDVPEGYKVSRKEKRNFPLILESPSPNQTSLYFCASSPIFSGANVLTFGAGSRLTVL.

The chain uses TRBV7-2 and TRBJ2-1; either TRBD1 or TRBD2 may supply D (5 bases each). The germline gives CDR1 SGHTA, CDR2 FQGNSA. The CDR3 runs 15 residues. The ends were cut back, 5 bases at V and 4 bases at J, with 15 bases in the middle. CDR3 sequence: CASSPRVGAYNEQFF. The CDR3 bases are TGTGCCAGCAGCCCCAGGGTGGGAGCTTACAATGAGCAGTTCTTC.

This chain connects TRBV13 to TRBJ2-7; either TRBD1 or TRBD2 may fit D (5 bases each). V lost 1 base, J lost 4 bases, and 11 bases lay in between. The CDR3 length is 14 residues. Per germline, CDR1 PRHDT and CDR2 FYEKMQ (reference sequence). The CDR3 DNA sequence: TGTGCCAGCAGCTTAGTGGGACGTCAATACGAGCAGTACTTC. Its translation is CASSLVGRQYEQYF.

The V gene is TRBV28, the J gene TRBJ2-5, with D perhaps matching TRBD1 (6 bases). The germline CDR1 and CDR2 sequences are MDHEN and SYDVKM. The V end lost 6 bases, the J end lost 5 bases, and 19 bases lay between the germline ends. The CDR3 has 15 amino acids. The CDR3 reads CASSRHTDRAETQYF. In DNA form, the CDR3 reads TGTGCCAGCAGCCGACACACGGACAGAGCTGAGACCCAGTACTTC.

J is TRBJ2-7 and V is TRBV4-2; 8 bases align to TRBD2. Germline loops: CDR1 LGHNA, CDR2 YNFKEQ. The CDR3 spans 17 residues. V lost 2 bases, J lost 1 base, and 10 bases stayed unmatched. CDR3 amino acids: CASSQTSGQMSSYEQYF. CDR3 sequence (DNA): TGTGCCAGCAGCCAAACTAGCGGTCAAATGAGTTCCTACGAGCAGTACTTC.

The chain recombines TRBV29-1 with TRBJ1-1; D remains ambiguous. V dropped 7 bases and J dropped 0 bases, with 15 bases sitting between them. There are 14 residues in the CDR3. Germline values: CDR1 SQVTM, CDR2 ANQGSEA. CDR3 DNA sequence: TGCAGCGCCAACAAGAACAAGGTGAACACTGAAGCTTTCTTT. The encoded protein is CSANKNKVNTEAFF.

The chain links TRBV5-6 to TRBJ2-2; D is ambiguous. CDR1 SGHDT and CDR2 YYEEEE come from the germline V gene. The CDR3 is 12 residues long. V dropped 4 bases and J dropped 2 bases, with 3 bases sitting between them. For the CDR3, the DNA is TGTGCCAGCAGCCAAAACACCGGGGAGCTGTTTTTT. It is translated as CASSQNTGELFF.

This chain connects TRBV27 to TRBJ2-1; D is ambiguous. V was pared by 1 base and J by 0 bases, with 10 bases between. Germline V lookup: CDR1 MNHEY, CDR2 SMNVEV (reference sequence). The CDR3 has 16 residues. The CDR3 here is CASSLYGSGSYNEQFF. CDR3 sequence (DNA): TGTGCCAGCAGTTTATATGGGTCGGGCTCCTACAATGAGCAGTTCTTC.

CDR3 region: CASSYSNREYEQYF. CDR3 DNA: TGTGCCAGCAGCTACTCCAACAGGGAGTACGAGCAGTACTTC. This sequence joins TRBV5-6 and TRBJ2-7; possibly TRBD1 for D (6 bases). Germline V gives CDR1 SGHDT, CDR2 YYEEEE. CDR3 length: 14 residues. V was shortened by 3 bases and J by 4 bases, with 14 bases between the two germline ends.

For this clone: The sample has other DNA sequences that encode this CDR3 too. The chain uses TRBV27 and TRBJ1-1; a weak D match, TRBD1 (5 bases). Trimming took 2 bases from V and 6 from J, leaving 10 bases between them. Germline V CDR1 and CDR2: MNHEY, SMNVEV (reference sequence). The CDR3 runs to 13 residues. DNA of the CDR3: TGTGCCAGCAGTTTAACGGGGGGACCTGAAGCTTTCTTT. The encoded protein is CASSLTGGPEAFF.

The chain carries TRBV6-6 and TRBJ2-2, with D perhaps TRBD1 or TRBD2 (5 bases each). Germline V gene data show CDR1 as MNHNY and CDR2 as SVGAGI (reference sequence). There are 15 residues in the CDR3. V was cut by 6 bases and J by 1 base, with 12 bases left in between. CDR3 residues: CASRPGRRNTGELFF. In DNA form, the CDR3 reads TGTGCCAGCAGACCGGGACGGAGGAACACCGGGGAGCTGTTTTTT.

This chain joins TRBV19 and TRBJ2-7, with 13 nucleotides matching TRBD2. The V gene end was trimmed by 5 bases and the J gene end by 2 bases; junction bases not matched to a gene: 3. Germline CDR1 is LNHDA and CDR2 is SQIVND (reference sequence). This CDR3 is built from 15 residues. CDR3 sequence: CASSFGLAGAYEQYF. The CDR3 DNA reads as TGTGCCAGTAGTTTCGGACTAGCGGGGGCCTACGAGCAGTACTTC. The variable domain in full, with the rest retrieved from reference TRBV19 and TRBJ2-7, is DGGITQSPKYLFRKEGQNVTLSCEQNLNHDAMYWYRQDPGQGLRLIYYSQIVNDFQKGDIAEGYSVSREKKESFPLTVTSAQKNPTAFYLCASSFGLAGAYEQYFGPGTRLTVT.

The V and J genes are TRBV7-6 and TRBJ2-1; TRBD2 aligns across 7 bases. CDR3 length equals 15 residues. The V gene's germline CDR1 is SGHVS and CDR2 FNYEAQ. The V and J ends lost 5 bases and 0 bases, in that order; junction bases with no gene match: 4. The CDR3 region has the DNA TGTGCCAGCAGCCCGAGCGGGAACTCCTACAATGAGCAGTTCTTC. Protein product: CASSPSGNSYNEQFF. The variable domain in full, completed from reference TRBV7-6 and TRBJ2-1, reads GAGVSQSPRYKVTKRGQDVALRCDPISGHVSLYWYRQALGQGPEFLTYFNYEAQQDKSGLPNDRFSAERPEGSISTLTIQRTEQRDSAMYRCASSPSGNSYNEQFFGPGTRLTVL.

J is TRBJ2-5 and V is TRBV2, with unresolved D. Per the germline V gene, CDR1 is SNHLY and CDR2 is FYNNEI. This CDR3 region has 14 residues. Trimming took 6 bases from V and 2 from J, leaving 13 bases between them. The CDR3 sequence: CASREDLLQETQYF. In DNA form, the CDR3 reads TGTGCCAGCAGAGAGGACCTCTTACAAGAGACCCAGTACTTC.